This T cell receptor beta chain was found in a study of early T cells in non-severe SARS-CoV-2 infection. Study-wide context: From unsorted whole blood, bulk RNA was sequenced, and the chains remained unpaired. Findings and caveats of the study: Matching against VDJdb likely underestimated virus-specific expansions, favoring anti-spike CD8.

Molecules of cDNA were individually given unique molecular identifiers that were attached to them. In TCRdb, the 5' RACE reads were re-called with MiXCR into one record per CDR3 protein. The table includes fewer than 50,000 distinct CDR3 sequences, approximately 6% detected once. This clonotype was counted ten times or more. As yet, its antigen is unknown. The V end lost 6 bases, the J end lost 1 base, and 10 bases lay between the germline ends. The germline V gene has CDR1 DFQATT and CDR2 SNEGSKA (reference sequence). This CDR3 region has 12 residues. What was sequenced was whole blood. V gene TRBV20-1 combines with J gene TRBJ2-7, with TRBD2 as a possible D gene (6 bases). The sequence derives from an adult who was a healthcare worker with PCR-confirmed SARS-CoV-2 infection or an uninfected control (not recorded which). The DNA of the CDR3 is TGCAGTGCGTATAGCGGATCCTACGAGCAGTACTTC. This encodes CSAYSGSYEQYF.